This entry features one T cell receptor (beta chain) sequence. In this sample, this clone turned up once. Its binding antigen is unknown. No qualities accompany the bases; no much larger clone lies one base away. These data belong to a study of cytomegalovirus exposure and HLA in healthy donors (TCRdb year 2017). Describing the broader study: An earlier analysis of more than 550 of the donors reported roughly 300 Gb of sequence data and 117 million unique TCR beta sequences obtained from approximately 180 million T cells. An early release covering about 600 HLA-typed donors comprised 250 to 350 gigabases of sequencing data and tens of millions of unique TCR sequences. Of the roughly 430 genotyped donors, around 81% fell in the genetic ancestry cluster associated with self-reported Caucasian donors. The study was designed to test whether signatures of past pathogen exposure could be identified by cataloging public T cell receptors. Using immunosequencing, the study profiled T cell repertoires from roughly 650 subjects and related those repertoires to cytomegalovirus serostatus. A separate validation cohort of roughly 110 different subjects was used in addition to the 666-subject first cohort. To predict cytomegalovirus infection status, the study brought together high-throughput TCR immunosequencing, statistical association of individual TCRs with disease status, and machine learning. A later analysis re-examined previously published TCR beta repertoires from several hundred donors and added high-resolution HLA genotyping to investigate patterns of TCR occurrence. In the later analysis, no new phenotypic data were used to find candidate immune exposures; instead, reliance was placed on TCR beta sequences and their occurrence across donors. In an earlier analysis of around 540 of the donors, high-throughput TCR beta sequencing was used to judge whether each TCR beta V gene segment behaved as functional or pseudogenic. Donor age, sex, ethnicity and CMV serostatus were compiled together with the repertoire data. In a later genetic analysis, genome-wide SNP genotypes for about three fifths of the roughly 670 donors were used, and that subset was treated as a discovery cohort. All discovery cohort repertoires had been generated on a single sequencing platform. HLA typing covered class I and class II loci at four-digit resolution. The number of donors typed differed by locus, with roughly 620-630 for A, B, C, DRB1 and DQB1, roughly 550 for DQA1, 606 for DPA1, and some 450 for DPB1. Several DR-DQ haplotypes were treated as single units for association and clustering because of strong linkage in the cohort. Across around 400 genotyped donors of the cohort, an average of about 200,000 unique TCR beta nucleotide sequences per donor were sequenced, and around 19% of those sequences were non-productive. The investigation overall reported the following: Assigning TCR associations to individual alleles was difficult when HLA alleles, especially DR and DQ, strongly co-occurred. The sequencing pipeline was judged likely to have produced a cluster of highly shared sequence variants as a technical artifact. The only immune exposure information available for the cohort was CMV serostatus. In a later analysis, HLA-associated TCR beta chains were found to be more clonally expanded and to have lower generation probabilities than equally common non-associated chains. Because HLA typing was missing for some donors at each locus, association tests included only the typed subset. According to a later analysis, TCR association rates differed among HLA loci, with DRB1 alleles showing the most associated TCRs and HLA-C alleles showing the fewest. Some IMGT-functional V segments, including TRBV6-2 and TRBV6-3, could not be told apart with the 87-base-pair reads, so those segments were excluded. In an earlier analysis of more than 450 of the donors, most TCR beta V segments were observed in productive rearrangements about 87% or about 30% of the time, broadly matching IMGT annotations. It was suggested by the authors that the approach could potentially be generalized to other disease states and immunological phenotypes. In this cohort, only TCR beta chains were sequenced, and detectable features were limited by the absence of alpha or paired-chain data. A later analysis found that most CMV-associated TCR beta chains appeared HLA-restricted, with HLA associations seemingly driven largely by CMV exposure. Three of the identified cytomegalovirus-associated TCR beta chains were confirmed in vitro to be specific for cytomegalovirus antigens. Most TCR sequences were observed very rarely across donors, whereas some public TCRs were present in many individuals. Over 15 rarely observed V segments, including chromosome 9 orphons, were excluded from the earlier analysis of approximately 500 of the donors because counts were too low. In the study, approximately 160 TCR beta chains were listed as associated with cytomegalovirus. In a later analysis, about 16,000 TCR beta sequences were associated with specific HLA alleles at a false discovery rate of 0.05. Compared with the approximately 720-donor mean, donors in an Asian-associated ancestry cluster had fewer N-insertions in productive TCRs, according to a later genetic analysis. In a later analysis, several top co-occurrence clusters were reported to appear linked to parvovirus B19, influenza, CMV and Epstein-Barr virus. V-gene and J-gene trimming of TCR beta chains was associated with a missense DCLRE1C variant in a later genetic analysis, and the association was replicated in an independent cohort. Roughly uniform sequencing depth across donors was assumed in presence/absence analyses, although this assumption may not hold. The classifier was reported to diagnose cytomegalovirus status with high specificity and sensitivity in both the original cohort and the validation cohort. Linkage disequilibrium might explain the correlated functional status among segregating V segments, but an unknown experimental factor could not be excluded. A further reported finding was that TCR beta sequences accurately predicted the HLA-A and HLA-B alleles for most subjects in the first cohort.

Via the germline V gene, CDR1 is SGDLS and CDR2 YYNGEE. There are 13 amino acids in the CDR3, from cysteine to phenylalanine inclusive. Only CDR3 DNA is held: 39 bases, read in frame from base 1. Between the V and J ends, shortened by 3 bases and 3 bases respectively, the junction contains 9 bases. In total, around 600 healthy bone marrow donors made up the cohort. All cohort members were sampled while nominally healthy, although unrecorded immune exposures were likely present. The donor was CMV seronegative and belonged to the group of 350 or so seronegative cohort members. A peripheral blood sample was provided by each donor, and peripheral blood mononuclear cells were used for TCR beta sequencing. The Qiagen DNeasy Blood Extraction Kit was used to extract genomic DNA from the blood cell samples. Library preparation used the immunoSEQ multiplex PCR assay. For the multiplex PCR, a mixture combining 60 forward primers for TCR Vbeta segments and 13 reverse primers for TCR Jbeta segments was used. The CDR3 region of rearranged TCR beta genes was amplified from genomic DNA by a multiplex PCR assay. On the Illumina HiSeq System, the amplified TCR beta libraries were sequenced as 87-base-pair reads. From the authors' description of their analysis: A later analysis tallied about 77 million unique TCR beta chains across the 666 repertoires, and about 10 million of those chains were shared by two or more donors. A nearest-neighbor algorithm error-corrected the raw reads and collapsed the reads into unique sequences, merging closely related sequences to remove PCR and sequencing errors. CDR3 sequences were aligned to IMGT reference sequences to assign V, D and J gene segments. Each retained sequence needed at least a six-nucleotide match to both a V gene segment and a J gene segment. Rearrangements were called productive when the CDR3 lacked stop codons and stayed in frame with V and J; all others were non-productive. Following IMGT convention, CDR3 was defined as the stretch from the second conserved V-encoded cysteine up to the conserved J-encoded phenylalanine. Sequences without an unambiguous match to a single V gene segment were excluded from the earlier analysis of 587 of the donors. An earlier analysis of just under 600 of the donors called V segments functional above 56.7% productive rearrangements and segregating when the between-donor standard deviation exceeded 5%. To diagnose cytomegalovirus status from the catalog of TCR beta chain sequences, a statistical classification framework was built. In a later analysis, TCR nucleotide sequences were compared against IMGT/GENE-DB human TR gene sequences so that V and J genes could be assigned. A later analysis assigned CDR3 sequences and most-parsimonious VDJ recombination scenarios with the TCRdist pipeline. In a later analysis, each TCR beta chain was defined by its CDR3 amino acid sequence together with its V-gene family, and reads without a unique V-gene family were excluded. In a later analysis, 450 to 600 highly shared, low-generation-probability nucleotide sequences were removed to address suspected cross-contamination and a sequencing artifact. For each public chain, a later analysis derived a clonal expansion index from normalized ranks of inferred template counts within each repertoire. In a later analysis, generation probabilities were computed using a VDJ recombination model fitted to out-of-frame rearrangements, and the results were checked against IGoR. A later analysis scored TCR-TCR, TCR-HLA and TCR-CMV co-occurrence with hypergeometric tests, applying a repertoire-size bias correction to TCR pairs. A later analysis estimated false discovery rates by permuting HLA or CMV assignments 20 times. In a later analysis, co-occurring TCRs were grouped using DBSCAN, with TCRdist sequence similarity added in when clustering inside HLA-allele-positive subsets. Repertoires with fewer than 30,000 or more than 120,000 public chains were left out of co-occurrence clustering, as were about 5 repertoires with anomalous nucleotide sharing. This immuneACCESS table, as held by TCRdb, lists in-frame sequences with V and J called but not all clones. Of the missing ones, under half trace to an unresolved V gene in checked studies; the others have no known cause. That table supplies the V and J calls and clone size; D and trimming were determined from the DNA. Recorded for this sample are more than 150,000 clones; approximately 81% of them occurred a single time. In total, the top ten clones hold roughly 2.4% of the sample.

Material: PBMCs. The sequence is built from TRBV9 and TRBJ1-1, with the D gene too uncertain to name. This receptor was obtained from a woman aged 18-29 years in good health and CMV-seronegative. Read as DNA, the sequence is TGTGCCAGCAGCGCCGGACTCTACACTGAAGCTTTCTTT. This codes for CASSAGLYTEAFF.